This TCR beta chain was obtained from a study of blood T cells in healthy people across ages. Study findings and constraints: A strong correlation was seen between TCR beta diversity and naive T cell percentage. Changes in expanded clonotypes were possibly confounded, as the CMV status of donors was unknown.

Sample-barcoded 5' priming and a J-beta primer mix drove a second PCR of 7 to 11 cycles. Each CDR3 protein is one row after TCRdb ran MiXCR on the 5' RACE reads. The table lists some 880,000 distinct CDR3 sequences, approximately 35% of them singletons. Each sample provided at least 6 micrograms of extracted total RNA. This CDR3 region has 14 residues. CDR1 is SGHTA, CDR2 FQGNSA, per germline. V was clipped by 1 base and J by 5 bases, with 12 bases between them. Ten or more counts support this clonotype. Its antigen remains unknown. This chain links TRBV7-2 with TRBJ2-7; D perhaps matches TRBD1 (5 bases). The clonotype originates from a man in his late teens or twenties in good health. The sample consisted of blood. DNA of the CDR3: TGTGCCAGCAGCTTAGGTGCCAGGGTAGACGAGCAGTACTTC. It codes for CASSLGARVDEQYF.